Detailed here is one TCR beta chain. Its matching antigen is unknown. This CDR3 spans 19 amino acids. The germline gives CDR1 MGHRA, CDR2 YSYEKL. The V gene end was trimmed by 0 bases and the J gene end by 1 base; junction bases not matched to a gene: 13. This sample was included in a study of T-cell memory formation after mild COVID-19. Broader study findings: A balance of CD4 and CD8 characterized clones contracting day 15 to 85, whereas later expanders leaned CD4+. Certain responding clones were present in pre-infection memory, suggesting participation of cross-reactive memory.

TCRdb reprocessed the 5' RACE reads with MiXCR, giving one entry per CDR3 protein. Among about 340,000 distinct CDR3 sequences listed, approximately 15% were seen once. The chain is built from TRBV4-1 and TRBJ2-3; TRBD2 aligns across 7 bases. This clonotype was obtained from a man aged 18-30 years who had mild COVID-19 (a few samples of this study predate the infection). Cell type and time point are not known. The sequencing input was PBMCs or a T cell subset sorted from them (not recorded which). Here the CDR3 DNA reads TGCGCCAGCAGCCAAGATACGGCGGGGAGGGGAAGGGGCACAGATACGCAGTATTTT. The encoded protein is CASSQDTAGRGRGTDTQYF.